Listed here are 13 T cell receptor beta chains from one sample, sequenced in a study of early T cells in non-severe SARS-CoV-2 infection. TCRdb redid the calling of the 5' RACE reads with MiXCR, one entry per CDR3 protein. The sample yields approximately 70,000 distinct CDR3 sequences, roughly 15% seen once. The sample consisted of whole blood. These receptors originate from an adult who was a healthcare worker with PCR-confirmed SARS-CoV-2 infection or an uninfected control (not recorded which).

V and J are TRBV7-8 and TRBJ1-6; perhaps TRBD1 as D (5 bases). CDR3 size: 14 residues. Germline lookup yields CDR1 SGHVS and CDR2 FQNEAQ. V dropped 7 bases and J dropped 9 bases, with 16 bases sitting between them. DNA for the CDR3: TGTGCCAGCAAGGGTGGGGCGAGTAGTTCACCCCTCCACTTT. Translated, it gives CASKGGASSSPLHF.

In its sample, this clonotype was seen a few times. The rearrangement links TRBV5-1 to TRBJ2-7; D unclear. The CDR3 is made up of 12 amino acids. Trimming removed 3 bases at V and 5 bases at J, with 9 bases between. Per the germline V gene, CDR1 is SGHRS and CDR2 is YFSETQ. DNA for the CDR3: TGCGCCAGCAGCTCACCAGAGGACGAGCAGTACTTC. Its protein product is CASSSPEDEQYF.

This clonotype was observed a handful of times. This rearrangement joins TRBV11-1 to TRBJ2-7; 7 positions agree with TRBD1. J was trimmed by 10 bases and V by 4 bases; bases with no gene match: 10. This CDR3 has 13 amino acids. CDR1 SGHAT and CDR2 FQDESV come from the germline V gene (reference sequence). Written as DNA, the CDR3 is TGTGCCAGCAGCTACAGGACAGGAGGACCTCAGTACTTC. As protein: CASSYRTGGPQYF.

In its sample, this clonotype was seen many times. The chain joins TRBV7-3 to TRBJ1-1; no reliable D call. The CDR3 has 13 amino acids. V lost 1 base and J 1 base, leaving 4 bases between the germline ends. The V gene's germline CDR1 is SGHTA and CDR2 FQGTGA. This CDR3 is CASSLMGNTEAFF. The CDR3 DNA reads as TGTGCCAGCAGCTTAATGGGGAACACTGAAGCTTTCTTT.

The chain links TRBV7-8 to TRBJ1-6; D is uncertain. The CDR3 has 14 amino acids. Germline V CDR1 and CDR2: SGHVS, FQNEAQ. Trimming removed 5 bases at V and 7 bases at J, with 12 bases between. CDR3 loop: CASSPIQGNSPLHF. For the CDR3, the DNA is TGTGCCAGCAGCCCCATACAAGGGAATTCACCCCTCCACTTT.

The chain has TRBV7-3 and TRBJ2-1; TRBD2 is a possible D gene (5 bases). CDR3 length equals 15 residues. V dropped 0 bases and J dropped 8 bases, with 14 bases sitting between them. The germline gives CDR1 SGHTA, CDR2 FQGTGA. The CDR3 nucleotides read TGTGCCAGCAGCTTAACTGGTCTAGCCGGTGATGAGCAGTTCTTC. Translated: CASSLTGLAGDEQFF.

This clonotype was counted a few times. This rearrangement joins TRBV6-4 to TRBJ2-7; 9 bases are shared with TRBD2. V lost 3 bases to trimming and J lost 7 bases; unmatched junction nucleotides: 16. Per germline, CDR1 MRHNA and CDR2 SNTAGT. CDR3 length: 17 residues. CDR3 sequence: CASSELAGIHESREQYF. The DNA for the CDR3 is TGTGCCAGCAGTGAGCTAGCGGGGATTCATGAGTCTAGGGAGCAGTACTTC.

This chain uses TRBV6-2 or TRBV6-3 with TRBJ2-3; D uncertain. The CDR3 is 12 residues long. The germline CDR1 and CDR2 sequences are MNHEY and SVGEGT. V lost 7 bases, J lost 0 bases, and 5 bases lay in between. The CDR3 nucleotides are TGTGCCAGCACCGGCAGCACAGATACGCAGTATTTT. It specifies CASTGSTDTQYF.

CDR3 sequence (DNA): TGTGCCAGCAGCCCGAGCAGGGAGGACACCATATATTTT. Amino acids: CASSPSREDTIYF. V gene TRBV7-4 combines with J gene TRBJ1-3; D may be TRBD1 (5 bases). Trimming stripped 5 bases from V and 8 bases from J, with 13 bases between. The CDR3 is made up of 13 amino acids. CDR1 and CDR2 from the germline V gene are SGHVT and SQSDAQ.

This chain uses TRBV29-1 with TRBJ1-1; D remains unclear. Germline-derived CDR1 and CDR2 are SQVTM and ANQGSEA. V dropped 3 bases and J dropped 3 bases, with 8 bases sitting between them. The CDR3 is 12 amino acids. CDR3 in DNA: TGCAGCGTTGACGCCGGCTACACTGAAGCTTTCTTT. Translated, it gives CSVDAGYTEAFF.

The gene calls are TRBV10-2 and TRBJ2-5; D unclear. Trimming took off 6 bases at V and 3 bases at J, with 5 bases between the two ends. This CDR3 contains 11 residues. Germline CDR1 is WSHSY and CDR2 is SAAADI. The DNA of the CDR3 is TGCGCCAGCAGCTATAAAGAGACCCAGTACTTC. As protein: CASSYKETQYF.

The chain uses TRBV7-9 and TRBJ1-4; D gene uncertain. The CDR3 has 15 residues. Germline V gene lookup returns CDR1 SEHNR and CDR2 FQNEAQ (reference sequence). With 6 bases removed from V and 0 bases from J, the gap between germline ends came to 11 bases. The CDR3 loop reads CASSGPVATNEKLFF. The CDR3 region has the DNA TGTGCCAGCAGTGGCCCCGTAGCAACTAATGAAAAACTGTTTTTT. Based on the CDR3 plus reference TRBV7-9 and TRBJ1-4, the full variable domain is DTGVSQNPRHKITKRGQNVTFRCDPISEHNRLYWYRQTLGQGPEFLTYFQNEAQLEKSRLLSDRFSAERPKGSFSTLEIQRTEQGDSAMYLCASSGPVATNEKLFFGSGTQLSVL.

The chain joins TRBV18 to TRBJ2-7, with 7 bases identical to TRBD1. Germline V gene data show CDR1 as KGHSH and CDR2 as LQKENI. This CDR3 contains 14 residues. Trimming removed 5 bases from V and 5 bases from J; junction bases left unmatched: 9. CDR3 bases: TGTGCCAGCTCATCCTTAGAAGGGGGCCACGAGCAGTACTTC. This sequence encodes CASSSLEGGHEQYF.